Following are 23 T cell receptor beta chains from one sample sequenced in a study of molecular identifiers for immune sequencing clone quantification. TCRdb reanalysed the PCR reads using MiXCR and keeps one entry per CDR3 protein. Here the sample spans about 330,000 distinct CDR3 sequences, over 20% being singletons. Sequencing was performed on naive CD8+ T cells from blood, with Jurkat cell RNA spiked in. As to subset: FACS-sorted CD8+CD4-CCR7+CD45RA+ naive T cells. The receptors come from a human donor in good health. Some libraries in this study had Jurkat cell RNA spiked in.

This chain's CDR3 is CASSLTTLADTQYF. The CDR3 DNA reads as TGTGCCAGCAGTTTGACCACCTTGGCAGATACGCAGTATTTT. The genes are TRBV12-3 or TRBV12-4 and TRBJ2-3; D remains unclear. Trimming shortened V by 3 bases and J by 4 bases, and 11 bases separated the two germline ends. The CDR3 contains 14 residues.

This clonotype was observed a few times. This chain connects TRBV13 to TRBJ2-7; a weak D match, TRBD2 (5 bases). V lost 5 bases to trimming and J lost 4 bases, with 15 bases between them. Germline-derived CDR1 and CDR2 are PRHDT and FYEKMQ (reference sequence). This CDR3 is 14 amino acids long. CDR3 region: CASSPRGSWYEQYF. CDR3 nucleotides: TGTGCCAGCAGCCCCCGGGGTAGTTGGTACGAGCAGTACTTC.

This clonotype was seen a handful of times. The rearrangement uses TRBV12-3 or TRBV12-4 and TRBJ2-3; D unresolved. Trimming took off 7 bases at V and 3 bases at J, with 11 bases between the two ends. CDR3 length equals 13 residues. The CDR3 loop reads CASTSSQTDTQYF. CDR3 nucleotides: TGTGCCAGCACCTCTTCTCAAACAGATACGCAGTATTTT.

This clonotype showed up just a few times. Since a much larger clone is just one base distant, this may be a read error. The gene calls are TRBV29-1 and TRBJ2-3; 12 nucleotides agree with TRBD2. The CDR3 has 14 amino acids. Trimming cost V 7 bases and J 4 bases; bases outside gene matches: 6. CDR1 SQVTM and CDR2 ANQGSEA come from the germline V gene. The CDR3 nucleotides are TGCAGCGATGACCCTAGCGGGGGGGCAGATACGCAGTATTTT. It encodes CSDDPSGGADTQYF.

This clonotype came up many times. The DNA for the CDR3 is TGCGCCAGCAGCCAAGACAGGGGGCTTTACATAAACATTCAGTACTTC. Its protein is CASSQDRGLYINIQYF. The chain couples TRBV4-3 to TRBJ2-4; 8 bases are a match to TRBD1. There are 16 residues in the CDR3. The germline gives CDR1 LGHNA, CDR2 YSLEER. V was pared by 0 bases and J by 6 bases, with 7 bases of the junction left unmatched.

This clonotype appeared many times. V is TRBV7-2 and J is TRBJ2-5; no clear D gene. CDR1 and CDR2 (germline): SGHTA, FQGNSA. The V end was cut by 1 base, the J end by 5 bases, with 17 bases between. The CDR3 contains 16 residues. As DNA, the CDR3 is TGTGCCAGCAGCTTAGGTGTGACTCCTCTACAGGAGACCCAGTACTTC. This encodes CASSLGVTPLQETQYF.

This clonotype appeared once. The rearrangement links TRBV11-2 to TRBJ1-1; maybe TRBD1 (6 bases). CDR3 length: 15 residues. Trimming removed 3 bases from V and 3 bases from J, with 14 bases in between. Germline lookup yields CDR1 SGHAT and CDR2 FQNNGV. The CDR3 sequence: CASSLGNGGHTEAFF. In DNA form, the CDR3 reads TGTGCCAGCAGCTTGGGCAACGGGGGGCACACTGAAGCTTTCTTT.

The chain recombines TRBV4-3 with TRBJ1-1; the D is unclear. CDR1 LGHNA and CDR2 YSLEER come from the germline V gene. The CDR3 has 14 residues. Trimming took 5 bases from V and 5 from J, leaving 15 bases between them. CDR3 amino acids: CASSRDSGDTEAFF. CDR3 DNA: TGCGCCAGCAGCAGGGATTCGGGAGATACTGAAGCTTTCTTT.

This clonotype occurred many times. J is TRBJ1-1 and V is TRBV7-9, with D perhaps TRBD1 (5 bases). This CDR3 comprises 15 residues. Germline CDR1 SEHNR, CDR2 FQNEAQ (reference sequence). Deletions cut 3 bases from V and 1 base from J, with 12 bases between. This CDR3 reads CASSFLGPPNTEAFF. CDR3 bases: TGTGCCAGCAGCTTTCTGGGGCCGCCGAACACTGAAGCTTTCTTT.

A word on this clonotype: Sequence at one end of the junction differs from germline and may be a read error. The rearrangement links TRBV5-1 to TRBJ2-7; 12 bases align to TRBD2. CDR3 size: 15 residues. The germline V gene encodes CDR1 SGHRS and CDR2 YFSETQ. CDR3 sequence (DNA): TGCGCCAGCAGCGGAGGACTAGCGGGAATCTACGAGCCGTACTTC. Translated: CASSGGLAGIYEPYF.

This clonotype was picked up many times. The chain combines TRBV5-5 with TRBJ2-2, with a possible D match to TRBD1 (6 bases). V was cut by 6 bases and J by 3 bases, with 9 bases left in between. The CDR3 extends over 13 amino acids. In germline, CDR1 is SGHKS, CDR2 YYEKEE (reference sequence). CDR3 nucleotides: TGTGCCAGCAAGCAGGGGTACACCGGGGAGCTGTTTTTT. Its protein is CASKQGYTGELFF.

Ten or more counts support this clonotype. This rearrangement joins TRBV4-1 to TRBJ2-7; TRBD1 matches at 9 bases. V lost 2 bases, J lost 2 bases, and 4 bases stayed unmatched. CDR1 is MGHRA and CDR2 is YSYEKL in the germline V gene. The CDR3 covers 15 residues. The CDR3 coding sequence is TGCGCCAGCAGCCAACCCGGGACAGGGCCCTACGAGCAGTACTTC. It is translated as CASSQPGTGPYEQYF.

This clonotype was detected a few times. The J gene is TRBJ2-3, the V gene TRBV19; 8 bases match TRBD2. The trim removed 6 bases at V and 5 bases at J, leaving 13 bases unmatched. Looked up from germline, CDR1 is LNHDA and CDR2 is SQIVND (reference sequence). The CDR3 runs 16 residues. This CDR3 is CASSRWEREMGDTQYF. The CDR3 DNA reads as TGTGCCAGTAGCCGCTGGGAGCGGGAGATGGGAGATACGCAGTATTTT.

This sequence joins TRBV19 and TRBJ2-7; 8 bases fit TRBD1. V lost 4 bases and J lost 0; bases outside the gene matches: 8. The CDR3 covers 16 residues. Germline V CDR1 and CDR2: LNHDA, SQIVND (reference sequence). CDR3 in DNA: TGTGCCAGTAGTACAACCTGGGACAGGACCTCCTACGAGCAGTACTTC. It translates to CASSTTWDRTSYEQYF.

This clonotype was detected only a few times. V usage is TRBV7-9 and J usage is TRBJ2-3, with D possibly TRBD1 on 7 matching bases. This CDR3 spans 16 amino acids. V was clipped by 2 bases and J by 1 base, with 13 bases between them. The germline gives CDR1 SEHNR, CDR2 FQNEAQ (reference sequence). The CDR3 spells CASSLIGGTGTDTQYF. Here the CDR3 DNA reads TGTGCCAGCAGCTTAATCGGAGGGACAGGCACAGATACGCAGTATTTT.

J is TRBJ2-1 and V is TRBV29-1; D call uncertain. Germline-derived CDR1 and CDR2 are SQVTM and ANQGSEA. V lost 3 bases and J lost 6, with 15 bases in between. The CDR3 sequence is 14 residues long. CDR3 sequence: CSVDLPYLVNEQFF. CDR3 DNA sequence: TGCAGCGTTGATTTGCCCTACTTAGTCAATGAGCAGTTCTTC.

J is TRBJ1-2 and V is TRBV7-9, with 8 bases aligning to TRBD1. The CDR3 covers 17 residues. V shed 6 bases and J 13 bases; nucleotides not matched to a gene: 25. Looked up from germline, CDR1 is SEHNR and CDR2 is FQNEAQ (reference sequence). The CDR3 sequence: CASRAGGTGARAMACTF. The CDR3 DNA is TGTGCCAGCAGGGCCGGTGGGACAGGAGCACGGGCTATGGCTTGCACCTTC.

This clonotype was seen at least ten times. The chain has TRBV4-2 and TRBJ2-3, with 11 bases that match TRBD2. This CDR3 has 16 amino acids. Germline V gene lookup returns CDR1 LGHNA and CDR2 YNFKEQ. Trimming at V came to 3 bases and at J to 5 bases, leaving 7 bases not matched to a gene. The CDR3 loop is CASSQVSGRAGDTQYF. The CDR3 DNA is TGTGCCAGCAGCCAGGTTAGCGGGAGGGCTGGAGATACGCAGTATTTT.

To note about this clonotype: A read error may account for a junction end that differs from germline. This sequence joins TRBV4-3 and TRBJ1-6, with TRBD1 as a possible D gene (5 bases). The CDR3 covers 18 residues. CDR1 is LGHNA and CDR2 is YSLEER in the germline V gene. The CDR3 is CARSQDGAGPSYNSPLHF. The DNA for the CDR3 is TGCGCCCGCAGCCAAGACGGGGCCGGGCCCTCCTATAATTCACCCCTCCACTTT.

This clonotype was picked up many times. The chain has TRBV28 and TRBJ1-2; 8 nucleotides match TRBD1. Germline values: CDR1 MDHEN, CDR2 SYDVKM. This CDR3 comprises 14 residues. The V and J ends lost 7 bases and 0 bases, in that order; junction bases with no gene match: 4. As DNA, the CDR3 is TGTGCCAGCACCAGGACAGGGTCTAACTATGGCTACACCTTC. This sequence encodes CASTRTGSNYGYTF.

This clonotype was counted many times. The rearrangement uses TRBV2 and TRBJ2-3; either TRBD1 or TRBD2 may fit D (6 bases each). This CDR3 has 18 amino acids. V lost 2 bases, J lost 4 bases, and 22 bases lay in between. Germline CDR1 reads SNHLY; CDR2 reads FYNNEI. This chain's CDR3 is CASSELGGRNTPADTQYF. The CDR3 DNA is TGTGCCAGCAGTGAACTGGGGGGCCGGAACACCCCGGCAGATACGCAGTATTTT. The variable domain in full, with the rest retrieved from reference TRBV2 and TRBJ2-3, is EPEVTQTPSHQVTQMGQEVILRCVPISNHLYFYWYRQILGQKVEFLVSFYNNEISEKSEIFDDQFSVERPDGSNFTLKIRSTKLEDSAMYFCASSELGGRNTPADTQYFGPGTRLTVL.

The CDR3 here is CASSYSTGGSGKLFF. The CDR3 region has the DNA TGTGCCAGCAGTTACTCGACCGGTGGGTCCGGAAAACTGTTTTTT. The chain recombines TRBV6-5 with TRBJ1-4; no clear D gene. Germline V CDR1 and CDR2: MNHEY, SVGAGI. Trimming pared 0 bases from V and 10 bases from J, leaving 15 bases between. This CDR3 contains 15 residues.

Worth noting for this clonotype: Given a much more abundant clone one base away, this may be a read error. This chain joins TRBV12-5 and TRBJ2-7; maybe TRBD1 (6 bases). Germline assignment: CDR1 LGHNT and CDR2 FRNRAP. The CDR3 consists of 13 residues. CDR3: CASGTGSAYAQYF. The CDR3 DNA sequence: TGTGCTAGTGGTACAGGGTCCGCCTACGCGCAGTACTTC.